This T cell receptor (beta chain) was obtained from a study of OX40 agonist ivuxolimab in advanced cancers. The data were produced by immunoSEQ multiplex PCR, yet TCRdb's version contains in-frame clones alone and is incomplete. The table shows roughly 120,000 clones, with around 90% occurring only once. This CDR3 comprises 15 residues. J lost 1 base, V lost 3 bases, and 2 bases had no gene match. The germline V gene has CDR1 MNHEY and CDR2 SVGAGI. This sequence was found in an adult with an advanced solid tumor such as melanoma, head and neck, liver or kidney cancer. Sequenced material: CD4+ or CD8+ T cells sorted from blood, taken in a trial of the OX40 agonist ivuxolimab. The chain joins TRBV6-5 to TRBJ2-2, with 7 bases that match TRBD1. CDR3 coding DNA: TGTGCCAGCAGTTATGGGACAGTGAACACCGGGGAGCTGTTTTTT. It specifies CASSYGTVNTGELFF.